These 28 T cell receptor beta chains share one sample of origin, sequenced in a study of Ad26.COV2.S vaccination and SARS-CoV-2 variants. Noted treatment: some 20 received Ad26.COV2.S at low or high dose, single or two shots; about 5 received placebo; per-sample allocation not given. After the first vaccine or placebo injection, samples were drawn on day 63. Using immunoSEQ multiplex PCR, the repertoire was profiled, and TCRdb retains in-frame clones only, with some absent. The sample carries 300,000 to 400,000 clones, roughly 88% recorded once. The sample was peripheral blood, taken in a trial of Ad26.COV2.S vaccine versus placebo. The receptor source for this set is a person aged 18-65 years who received the Ad26.COV2.S COVID-19 vaccine or a placebo.

A single count supports this clone. The gene calls are TRBV11-2 and TRBJ1-2; TRBD1 might be the D (6 bases). Trimming removed 0 bases at V and 7 bases at J, with 12 bases between. CDR1 and CDR2 from the germline V gene are SGHAT and FQNNGV. The CDR3 runs 14 residues. The CDR3 spells CASSLEPGAGGYTF. CDR3 sequence (DNA): TGTGCCAGCAGCTTAGAACCGGGGGCGGGTGGCTACACCTTC.

The genes are TRBV5-1 and TRBJ2-2; weak D call: TRBD1 (5 bases). Deletions cut 5 bases from V and 4 bases from J, with 15 bases between. CDR3 length equals 15 residues. Germline CDR1 SGHRS, CDR2 YFSETQ. CDR3 coding DNA: TGCGCCAGCAGTCCGGCCATCGACAGCACCGGGGAGCTGTTTTTT. As protein: CASSPAIDSTGELFF.

The rearrangement links TRBV4-1 to TRBJ1-1, with 9 nucleotides matching TRBD1. This CDR3 contains 16 residues. The V and J ends lost 1 base and 7 bases, in that order; junction bases with no gene match: 10. CDR1 and CDR2 from the germline V gene are MGHRA and YSYEKL. CDR3 protein: CASSQVGDRAGGEAFF. The CDR3 DNA sequence: TGCGCCAGCAGCCAAGTGGGGGACAGGGCGGGCGGTGAAGCTTTCTTT.

This chain links TRBV19 with TRBJ1-2; TRBD1 matches 8 bases. Germline V CDR1 and CDR2: LNHDA, SQIVND (reference sequence). V shed 2 bases, J shed 4 bases, and the junction held 12 bases outside the gene matches. The CDR3 has 17 amino acids. The CDR3 DNA is TGTGCCAGTAGTATATCGAGTCCCCGACAGGGGATCTATGGCTACACCTTC. The encoded protein is CASSISSPRQGIYGYTF.

The chain joins TRBV19 to TRBJ1-4; no clear D. The V end lost 8 bases, the J end lost 0 bases, and 13 bases lay between the germline ends. The germline V gene encodes CDR1 LNHDA and CDR2 SQIVND (reference sequence). The CDR3 totals 15 residues. The CDR3 DNA is TGTGCCAGTGCAGGAAGAGGAGCAACTAATGAAAAACTGTTTTTT. Its protein product is CASAGRGATNEKLFF. Supplemented by reference TRBV19 and TRBJ1-4, the full variable domain reads DGGITQSPKYLFRKEGQNVTLSCEQNLNHDAMYWYRQDPGQGLRLIYYSQIVNDFQKGDIAEGYSVSREKKESFPLTVTSAQKNPTAFYLCASAGRGATNEKLFFGSGTQLSVL.

V gene TRBV5-1 combines with J gene TRBJ2-4, with D possibly matching TRBD1 (6 bases). Trimming took 0 bases from V and 0 from J, leaving 13 bases between them. Germline loops: CDR1 SGHRS, CDR2 YFSETQ. This CDR3 is built from 17 residues. Here the CDR3 DNA reads TGCGCCAGCAGCTTGGCACAGGGAGCCCTAGCCAAAAACATTCAGTACTTC. It codes for CASSLAQGALAKNIQYF.

The chain has TRBV18 and TRBJ1-6, with 8 bases that match TRBD1. Germline CDR1 KGHSH, CDR2 LQKENI. The junction had 4 bases not matched to a gene; V was cut back by 2 bases and J by 13 bases. The CDR3 spans 13 residues. The DNA for the CDR3 is TGTGCCAGCTCACCAACGACAGGGGTTCCCCTCCACTTT. Its translation is CASSPTTGVPLHF.

The chain joins TRBV6-6 to TRBJ1-3, with TRBD1 matching 7 bases. Trimming cost V 3 bases and J 4 bases; bases outside gene matches: 6. The CDR3 consists of 15 residues. Germline CDR1 is MNHNY and CDR2 is SVGAGI (reference sequence). CDR3 amino acids: CASSYEGAAGNTIYF. CDR3 coding DNA: TGTGCCAGCAGTTATGAGGGGGCAGCGGGAAACACCATATATTTT.

The chain has TRBV7-9 and TRBJ2-3, with D unresolved. Germline V CDR1 and CDR2: SEHNR, FQNEAQ (reference sequence). V shed 6 bases and J shed 3 bases, with 10 bases lying between them. CDR3 size: 13 residues. In nucleotides, the CDR3 is TGTGCCAGCAGTACATCACAGACAGATACGCAGTATTTT. Amino acid sequence: CASSTSQTDTQYF.

This chain joins TRBV5-8 and TRBJ1-6; no clear D gene. V lost 0 bases to trimming and J lost 0 bases, with 7 bases between them. CDR1 SGHTS and CDR2 YDEGEE come from the germline V gene. The CDR3 is 16 residues long. The CDR3 loop reads CASSLVQNSYNSPLHF. In DNA form, the CDR3 reads TGTGCCAGCAGCTTGGTCCAGAACTCCTATAATTCACCCCTCCACTTT.

The V and J genes are TRBV7-2 and TRBJ2-3; no definite D call. Trimming removed 1 base from V and 4 bases from J, with 9 bases in between. Germline assignment: CDR1 SGHTA and CDR2 FQGNSA. The CDR3 length is 14 residues. The CDR3 region is CASSLEVGADTQYF. CDR3 DNA: TGTGCCAGCAGCTTAGAGGTTGGCGCAGATACGCAGTATTTT.

This rearrangement joins TRBV28 to TRBJ1-2, with a possible D match to TRBD1 (5 bases). CDR3 length: 12 amino acids. V was clipped by 5 bases and J by 3 bases, with 7 bases between them. The V gene's germline CDR1 is MDHEN and CDR2 SYDVKM. CDR3 coding DNA: TGTGCCAGCAGTAGAGGGGACTATGGCTACACCTTC. This sequence encodes CASSRGDYGYTF.

V is TRBV7-9 and J is TRBJ1-5; possible D gene TRBD1, 6 bases. The CDR3 has 17 amino acids. Germline loops: CDR1 SEHNR, CDR2 FQNEAQ (reference sequence). The V and J ends lost 4 bases and 6 bases respectively, with 22 bases between them. CDR3 sequence: CASSYYTGLDKGQPQHF. CDR3 in DNA: TGTGCCAGCAGCTACTATACAGGGCTGGATAAAGGTCAGCCCCAGCATTTT.

The rearrangement joins TRBV14 to TRBJ2-2; D gene ambiguous. The CDR3 sequence is 13 residues long. Trimming took 3 bases from V and 5 from J, leaving 7 bases between them. Germline V CDR1 and CDR2: SGHDN, FVKESK. The CDR3 coding sequence is TGTGCCAGCAGCCAGGCCTTAACCGGGGAGCTGTTTTTT. It yields the protein CASSQALTGELFF. The whole variable domain, filled in from reference TRBV14 and TRBJ2-2, reads EAGVTQFPSHSVIEKGQTVTLRCDPISGHDNLYWYRRVMGKEIKFLLHFVKESKQDESGMPNNRFLAERTGGTYSTLKVQPAELEDSGVYFCASSQALTGELFFGEGSRLTVL.

This chain uses TRBV6-2 or TRBV6-3 with TRBJ2-2, with D tentatively TRBD1 (7 bases). Germline V gene lookup returns CDR1 MNHEY and CDR2 SVGEGT. CDR3 length equals 14 residues. The ends were cut back, 4 bases at V and 4 bases at J, with 10 bases in the middle. CDR3 sequence reads: CASSSQGGTGELFF. CDR3 DNA sequence: TGTGCCAGCAGTTCCCAGGGGGGCACCGGGGAGCTGTTTTTT.

The chain employs TRBV19 and TRBJ1-3, with unresolved D. Germline lookup yields CDR1 LNHDA and CDR2 SQIVND (reference sequence). The ends were cut back, 5 bases at V and 5 bases at J, with 7 bases in the middle. CDR3 length equals 12 residues. The CDR3 nucleotides are TGTGCCAGTAGTGATAGAAGAAACACCATATATTTT. The encoded protein is CASSDRRNTIYF. Complete variable domain (other parts from reference TRBV19 and TRBJ1-3): DGGITQSPKYLFRKEGQNVTLSCEQNLNHDAMYWYRQDPGQGLRLIYYSQIVNDFQKGDIAEGYSVSREKKESFPLTVTSAQKNPTAFYLCASSDRRNTIYFGEGSWLTVV.

The V call is TRBV10-2, the J call TRBJ2-7, with unresolved D. V lost 4 bases, J lost 2 bases, and 9 bases lay in between. The CDR3 has 13 residues. Germline assignment: CDR1 WSHSY and CDR2 SAAADI. The CDR3 loop reads CASSVGIPYEQYF. CDR3 bases: TGCGCCAGCAGTGTGGGGATTCCCTACGAGCAGTACTTC.

The chain combines TRBV7-8 with TRBJ1-6, with 9 bases identical to TRBD1. The germline V gene encodes CDR1 SGHVS and CDR2 FQNEAQ. J gave up 9 bases and V 7 bases, and 4 bases lay outside the gene matches. This CDR3 is 13 amino acids long. The CDR3 sequence: CASTRQGGSPLHF. The DNA of the CDR3 is TGTGCCAGCACCAGACAGGGGGGTTCACCCCTCCACTTT.

The CDR3 sequence: CAISESYGTGNTEAFF. DNA for the CDR3: TGTGCCATCAGTGAGTCGTACGGGACAGGGAACACTGAAGCTTTCTTT. The rearrangement uses TRBV10-3 and TRBJ1-1; TRBD1 matches at 8 bases. J gave up 1 base and V 0 bases, and 4 bases lay outside the gene matches. The germline CDR1 and CDR2 sequences are ENHRY and SYGVKD. The CDR3 is made up of 16 amino acids.

The chain combines TRBV10-2 with TRBJ2-1; 9 bases agree with TRBD2. CDR1 and CDR2 from the germline V gene are WSHSY and SAAADI. The length of the CDR3 is 14 residues. The V and J ends lost 7 bases and 6 bases, in that order; junction bases with no gene match: 7. The CDR3, as DNA: TGCGCCAGCACCGGGACTAGCTCATCCAATGAGCAGTTCTTC. It is translated as CASTGTSSSNEQFF.

The chain's CDR3 is CASSMVGSSGYTF. CDR3 nucleotide sequence: TGTGCCAGTAGTATGGTCGGGTCCTCTGGCTACACCTTC. The V gene is TRBV19, the J gene TRBJ1-2; D gene ambiguous. CDR1 is LNHDA and CDR2 is SQIVND in the germline V gene (reference sequence). Trimming removed 3 bases from V and 7 bases from J, with 12 bases in between. The CDR3 contains 13 residues. The full variable domain, with the rest looked up from reference TRBV19 and TRBJ1-2, is DGGITQSPKYLFRKEGQNVTLSCEQNLNHDAMYWYRQDPGQGLRLIYYSQIVNDFQKGDIAEGYSVSREKKESFPLTVTSAQKNPTAFYLCASSMVGSSGYTFGSGTRLTVV.

This chain uses TRBV5-1 with TRBJ2-1; possibly TRBD2 for D (5 bases). The CDR3 consists of 14 residues. Deletions cut 6 bases from V and 7 bases from J, with 17 bases between. Germline V lookup: CDR1 SGHRS, CDR2 YFSETQ. CDR3 nucleotide sequence: TGCGCCAGCAACCCCGGGTTAGCGCTGAATGAGCAGTTCTTC. It yields the protein CASNPGLALNEQFF.

This chain uses TRBV15 with TRBJ2-1; D may correspond to TRBD1 or TRBD2 (6 bases each). Looked up from germline, CDR1 is LNHNV and CDR2 is YYDKDF (reference sequence). V was cut by 0 bases and J by 2 bases, with 11 bases left in between. The CDR3 is 16 amino acids. Here the CDR3 DNA reads TGTGCCACCAGCAGAGATGGGGGGCTTGCCTACAATGAGCAGTTCTTC. Translated: CATSRDGGLAYNEQFF.

This chain joins TRBV19 and TRBJ1-1; D remains unclear. Between the trimmed V and J ends, which lost 7 bases and 3 bases, there was a span of 12 bases. CDR3 length: 13 residues. From germline, CDR1 is LNHDA and CDR2 SQIVND (reference sequence). CDR3 nucleotides: TGTGCCAGTACCCTCGGTTTGGACACTGAAGCTTTCTTT. As protein: CASTLGLDTEAFF.

The chain carries TRBV7-9 and TRBJ2-1; unclear D gene. Per the germline V gene, CDR1 is SEHNR and CDR2 is FQNEAQ (reference sequence). This CDR3 comprises 11 residues. Trimming pared 1 base from V and 8 bases from J, leaving 3 bases between. The CDR3 loop is CASSLGDEQFF. In DNA form, the CDR3 reads TGTGCCAGCAGCTTAGGCGATGAGCAGTTCTTC.

In its sample, this clone was seen once. Additional DNA sequences in this sample encode the identical CDR3. V is TRBV7-9 and J is TRBJ1-1; perhaps TRBD1 as D (5 bases). V lost 5 bases and J 5 bases, leaving 9 bases between the germline ends. The germline gives CDR1 SEHNR, CDR2 FQNEAQ (reference sequence). This CDR3 contains 12 residues. CDR3 DNA: TGTGCCAGCAGCCCCCGGGGGACTGAAGCTTTCTTT. It encodes CASSPRGTEAFF.

The chain recombines TRBV4-1 with TRBJ2-3; TRBD1 might be the D (5 bases). The V end was cut by 0 bases, the J end by 3 bases, with 13 bases between. Germline CDR1 and CDR2: MGHRA and YSYEKL. This CDR3 is 16 amino acids long. The CDR3: CASSQDLGQRTDTQYF. CDR3 DNA: TGCGCCAGCAGCCAAGATCTGGGGCAGAGGACAGATACGCAGTATTTT.

The chain couples TRBV18 to TRBJ1-2; D gene ambiguous. Germline values: CDR1 KGHSH, CDR2 LQKENI. Trimming cost V 0 bases and J 2 bases, with 1 base left between them. CDR3 length: 12 residues. DNA for the CDR3: TGTGCCAGCTCACCACCGAACTATGGCTACACCTTC. It specifies CASSPPNYGYTF.